A selection of T cell receptor beta chains follows, all from one sample in a study of cytomegalovirus exposure and HLA in healthy donors. The repertoire was sequenced with immunoSEQ multiplex PCR; TCRdb's copy has only in-frame clones and lacks some. The table shows about 180,000 clones, with approximately 79% occurring only once. Sequences were obtained from PBMCs. These receptors all stem from a middle-aged man in good health and CMV-seropositive. Both conserved end residues are part of each CDR3. The order of the fields is V gene, clone size, J gene, D gene, CDR3 DNA, CDR3 protein. D genes are given only for firm matches. Where a row states a size, it is once, few, many or the class of an expanded clone; other rows omit it.

TRBV18	-	TRBJ2-1	-	TGTGCCAGCTCACCCCTCCCCAGCTCCTACAATGAGCAGTTCTTC	CASSPLPSSYNEQFF
TRBV2	-	TRBJ1-1	-	TGTGCCAGCAGCTCTTTCCGGGAACTTGAAGCTTTCTTT	CASSSFRELEAFF
TRBV7-3	-	TRBJ2-5	TRBD2	TGTGCCAGCAGCCAAGGCCTAGCGGGAGTTACGGAGACCCAGTACTTC	CASSQGLAGVTETQYF
TRBV11-3	-	TRBJ2-1	TRBD2	TGTGCCAGCAGCCGGACTAGCGGATCCTACAATGAGCAGTTCTTC	CASSRTSGSYNEQFF
TRBV27	few	TRBJ2-2	-	TGTGCCAGCAGCCTCCGGGACACAAACACCGGGGAGCTGTTTTTT	CASSLRDTNTGELFF
TRBV7-6	few	TRBJ1-3	-	TGTGCCAGCAGCTCCACCAGGGCTGGAAACACCATATATTTT	CASSSTRAGNTIYF
TRBV6-6	once	TRBJ1-1	TRBD1	TGTGCCAGCAGTTCAACAGGGGGTAGAGCTTTCTTT	CASSSTGGRAFF
TRBV11-1	-	TRBJ2-1	-	TGTGCCAGCAGCTTAGCGGCGGGGTCTGAGCAGTTCTTC	CASSLAAGSEQFF
TRBV29-1	-	TRBJ2-7	-	TGCAGCGTTGAAGTTCAGCGGGCAAGCTCCTACGAGCAGTACTTC	CSVEVQRASSYEQYF
TRBV11-2	-	TRBJ2-5	-	TGTGCCAGCACCCCTGAGGAGCTTACAGAGACCCAGTACTTC	CASTPEELTETQYF
TRBV25-1	once	TRBJ2-7	-	TGTGCCAGCAGTGATATTGTCCTCGAGCAGTACTTC	CASSDIVLEQYF
TRBV7-9	-	TRBJ1-2	TRBD1	TGTGCCAGCAGCTTACTTCAGGGGGCCCATGGCTACACCTTC	CASSLLQGAHGYTF
TRBV5-5	few	TRBJ1-2	TRBD1	TGTGCCAGCAGCTTGGCGCCGACAGGGAGACTGAACTATGGCTACACCTTC	CASSLAPTGRLNYGYTF
TRBV29-1	-	TRBJ2-7	TRBD2	TGCAGCGTTGGTACTAGCGCCCACGAGCAGTACTTC	CSVGTSAHEQYF
TRBV27	-	TRBJ2-1	TRBD2	TGTGCCAGCAGTCCCCAACTAGCGGGGGTCCAATCGCAGTTCTTC	CASSPQLAGVQSQFF
TRBV9	-	TRBJ2-7	-	TGTGCCAGCAGCCCGGGGCAGGGGAAAAACTACGAGCAGTACTTC	CASSPGQGKNYEQYF
TRBV5-1	once	TRBJ2-1	-	TGCGCCAGCAACGAGGGAGGAACGGGAGAAGAGCAGTTCTTC	CASNEGGTGEEQFF
TRBV5-1	once	TRBJ2-1	TRBD1	TGCGCCAGCAGCTTGGGGCCCGGGACAGGGGACTACAATGAGCAGTTCTTC	CASSLGPGTGDYNEQFF
TRBV7-3	-	TRBJ2-1	TRBD2	TGTGCCAGCAGCGAAGGACTAGCGGGCCTCAATGAGCAGTTCTTC	CASSEGLAGLNEQFF
TRBV28	-	TRBJ1-5	TRBD1	TGTGCCAGCAGTGGGGACAGGGAATTTCAGCCCCAGCATTTT	CASSGDREFQPQHF
TRBV6-6	few	TRBJ2-1	-	TGTGCCAGCAGTCCTCGCAATGAGCAGTTCTTC	CASSPRNEQFF
TRBV19	few	TRBJ2-1	TRBD1	TGTGCCAGTAGTATACCTACAGGGGCTGAGCAGTTCTTC	CASSIPTGAEQFF
TRBV5-1	-	TRBJ2-7	TRBD1	TGCGCCAGCAGCACAGGGGAACAAGGCCACGAGCAGTACTTC	CASSTGEQGHEQYF
TRBV5-4	-	TRBJ2-3	TRBD2	TGTGCCAGCAGCTTGGGGGGCGGGAGGCCCAGACCCACAGATACGCAGTATTTT	CASSLGGGRPRPTDTQYF
TRBV29-1	-	TRBJ2-1	TRBD2	TGCAGCGTTGACGGGGCTAGCGGGAGTGATGAGCAGTTCTTC	CSVDGASGSDEQFF
TRBV7-2	-	TRBJ2-2	TRBD2	TGTGCCAGCAGCTTAGGTCTAGCGGCGAACACCGGGGAGCTGTTTTTT	CASSLGLAANTGELFF
TRBV10-3	-	TRBJ2-7	TRBD1	TGTGCCACCAAGGACAGGGGGCAAATAACGGACGAGCAGTACTTC	CATKDRGQITDEQYF
TRBV29-1	-	TRBJ2-7	-	TGCAGCGCCACCTCGGGACTTGACGAGCAGTACTTC	CSATSGLDEQYF
TRBV15	-	TRBJ2-2	TRBD2	TGTGCCACCAGCAGATCCGGTTCTTTAGGGAGGGAAAACACCGGGGAGCTGTTTTTT	CATSRSGSLGRENTGELFF
TRBV7-9	-	TRBJ1-2	-	TGTGCCAGCAGCTCAGGGGAAGGGGGCTACACCTTC	CASSSGEGGYTF
TRBV30	-	TRBJ2-6	-	TGTGCCTGGAGCCGAGACAGCTCTGGGGCCAACGGCCTGACTTTC	CAWSRDSSGANGLTF
TRBV7-8	-	TRBJ2-2	TRBD1	TGTGCCAGCAGCCCGGGGACAGGGGTACGAACAAGGGCCGGGGAGCTGTTTTTT	CASSPGTGVRTRAGELFF
TRBV18	-	TRBJ2-7	TRBD2	TGTGCCAGCTCGGCCCCTAGCGGGAGCTCCTACGAGCAGTACTTC	CASSAPSGSSYEQYF
TRBV2	-	TRBJ2-2	TRBD1	TGTGCCAGCAGTATAGGGGGCTCCGGGGAGCTGTTTTTT	CASSIGGSGELFF
TRBV5-1	-	TRBJ2-2	-	TGCGCCAGCAGTCCCGTTGGTACGGGCACCGGGGAGCTGTTTTTT	CASSPVGTGTGELFF